This T cell receptor (beta chain) came from a study of cytomegalovirus exposure and HLA in healthy donors. Study-level information: A subsequent analysis stated that the 90 to 150 validation repertoires were run on the same platform as the roughly 670 first-cohort repertoires.

The table came from immunoSEQ multiplex PCR; TCRdb's copy has only in-frame clones and leaves some out. The sample includes more than 250,000 clones, around 90% of them seen just once. With respect to this clone: Its antigen is unidentified.

The CDR3 is made up of 19 amino acids. Looked up from germline, CDR1 is SNHLY and CDR2 is FYNNEI. V lost 2 bases to trimming and J lost 2 bases, with 19 bases between them. Broader study findings: First-cohort TCR clusters tended to co-occur in the 120 or so validation repertoires, a later analysis found. Specificity for CMV antigens was confirmed in vitro for three of the CMV-associated chains. Reported performance of the classifier showed diagnosis of cytomegalovirus status with high specificity and sensitivity.

This receptor was obtained from a woman aged 25 to 39 in good health and CMV-seropositive. Specimen: PBMCs. The gene calls are TRBV2 and TRBJ2-6; D may correspond to TRBD1 or TRBD2 (5 bases each). This CDR3 is CASSESPGWGSPGANVLTF. CDR3 nucleotides: TGTGCCAGCAGTGAAAGCCCCGGATGGGGGTCTCCTGGGGCCAACGTCCTGACTTTC.